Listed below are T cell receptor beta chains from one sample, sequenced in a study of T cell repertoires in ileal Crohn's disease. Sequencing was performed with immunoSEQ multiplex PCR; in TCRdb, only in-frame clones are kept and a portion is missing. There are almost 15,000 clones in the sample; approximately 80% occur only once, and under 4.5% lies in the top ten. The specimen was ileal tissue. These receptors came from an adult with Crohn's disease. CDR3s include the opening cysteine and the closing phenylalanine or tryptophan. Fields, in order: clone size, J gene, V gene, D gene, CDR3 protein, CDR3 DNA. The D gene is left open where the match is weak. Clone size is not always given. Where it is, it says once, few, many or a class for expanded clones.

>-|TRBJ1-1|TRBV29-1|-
CSAGLGGNTEAFF
TGCAGCGCTGGCTTGGGGGGGAACACTGAAGCTTTCTTT
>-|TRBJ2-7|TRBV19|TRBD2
CASSLASGASYEQYF
TGTGCCAGTAGTTTGGCTAGCGGGGCATCCTACGAGCAGTACTTC
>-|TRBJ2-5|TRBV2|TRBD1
CASSKDRGTETQYF
TGTGCCAGCAGTAAGGACAGGGGGACGGAGACCCAGTACTTC
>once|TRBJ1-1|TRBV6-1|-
CASTVYGMTREAFF
TGTGCCAGCACGGTTTACGGGATGACAAGGGAAGCTTTCTTT
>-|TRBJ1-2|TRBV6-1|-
CASSEAGPNYGYTF
TGTGCCAGCAGTGAAGCGGGCCCCAACTATGGCTACACCTTC
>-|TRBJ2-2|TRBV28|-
CASRLRDLNTGELFF
TGTGCCAGCAGGCTTCGGGACCTAAACACCGGGGAGCTGTTTTTT
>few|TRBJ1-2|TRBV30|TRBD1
CAWSTEGQGRRGYTF
TGTGCCTGGAGCACTGAAGGACAGGGGCGTCGTGGCTACACCTTC
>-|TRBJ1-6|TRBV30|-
CAWSTGIRGSPLHF
TGTGCCTGGAGTACGGGCATCCGGGGTTCACCCCTCCACTTT
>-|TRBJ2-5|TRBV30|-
CAWSAGAKETQYF
TGTGCCTGGAGTGCGGGGGCTAAAGAGACCCAGTACTTC
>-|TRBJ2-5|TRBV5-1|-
CASSTPQAQETQYF
TGCGCCAGCAGCACTCCCCAGGCGCAAGAGACCCAGTACTTC
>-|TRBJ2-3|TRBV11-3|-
CASSITGHSTDTQYF
TGTGCCAGCAGCATCACGGGACATAGCACAGATACGCAGTATTTT
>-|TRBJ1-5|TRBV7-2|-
CASSPEGGSNQPQHF
TGTGCCAGCAGCCCGGAGGGGGGGAGCAATCAGCCCCAGCATTTT
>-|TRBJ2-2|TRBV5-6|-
CASSSAQRTRNTGELFF
TGTGCCAGCAGCTCTGCCCAGCGGACTCGAAACACCGGGGAGCTGTTTTTT
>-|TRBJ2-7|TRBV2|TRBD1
CASRDRGLQYF
TGTGCCAGCAGGGACAGGGGCCTGCAGTACTTC
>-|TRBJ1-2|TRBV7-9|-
CASSLSGGAEGYTF
TGTGCCAGCAGCCTTTCGGGGGGGGCCGAGGGCTACACCTTC
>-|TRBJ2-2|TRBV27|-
CASSLNRDTGELFF
TGTGCCAGCAGTTTAAACAGAGACACCGGGGAGCTGTTTTTT
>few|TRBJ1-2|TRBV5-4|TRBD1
CASSPPDRDYGYTF
TGTGCCAGCAGCCCGCCGGACAGGGACTATGGCTACACCTTC
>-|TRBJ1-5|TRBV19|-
CASSHQSGAKHF
TGTGCCAGTAGTCATCAGTCCGGGGCAAAGCATTTT
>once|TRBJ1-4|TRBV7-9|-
CASSLGSSSGPVLEKLFF
TGTGCCAGCAGCTTAGGTTCCTCTTCCGGGCCTGTACTCGAAAAACTGTTTTTT
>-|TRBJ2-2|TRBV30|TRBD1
CAWSRTRTGTYTGELFF
TGTGCCTGGAGTCGTACACGGACAGGGACGTACACCGGGGAGCTGTTTTTT
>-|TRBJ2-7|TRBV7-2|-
CASSFLLGSEQYF
TGTGCCAGCAGCTTCTTACTAGGGAGCGAGCAGTACTTC
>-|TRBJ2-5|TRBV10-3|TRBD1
CAISESTGTGQETQYF
TGTGCCATCAGTGAGTCGACCGGGACAGGGCAAGAGACCCAGTACTTC